The 27 T cell receptor beta chains given below trace back to one sample, sequenced in a study of cytomegalovirus exposure and HLA in healthy donors. The PCR used 60 Vbeta and 13 Jbeta primers. Sequencing was performed with immunoSEQ multiplex PCR; in TCRdb, only in-frame clones are kept and a portion is missing. Among about 91,000 clones listed, roughly 78% were seen once. Sequenced sample: PBMCs. These receptors all come from a male donor in good health and CMV-seropositive.

This chain links TRBV7-9 with TRBJ1-5; a possible D gene is TRBD1 (6 bases). In germline, CDR1 is SEHNR, CDR2 FQNEAQ (reference sequence). CDR3 length equals 15 residues. Trimming took 2 bases from V and 2 from J, leaving 10 bases between them. This CDR3 reads CASSLTGKGNQPQHF. The CDR3 DNA reads as TGTGCCAGCAGCTTAACAGGGAAGGGCAATCAGCCCCAGCATTTT.

The J gene is TRBJ2-1, the V gene TRBV4-1; maybe TRBD1 (6 bases). This CDR3 region has 18 residues. Trimming took 3 bases from V and 0 from J, leaving 18 bases between them. Germline lookup yields CDR1 MGHRA and CDR2 YSYEKL. In DNA, the CDR3 is TGCGCCAGCAGCCAGGTCTTGGGGCAGGGGAACTCCTACAATGAGCAGTTCTTC. Amino acids: CASSQVLGQGNSYNEQFF.

Comments on this clone: In the same sample, other DNA sequences code for this CDR3. The chain is built from TRBV27 and TRBJ2-1; 7 bases line up with TRBD1. The CDR3 contains 14 residues. Trimming removed 2 bases from V and 10 bases from J; junction bases left unmatched: 8. In germline, CDR1 is MNHEY, CDR2 SMNVEV (reference sequence). CDR3 sequence reads: CASSLKQGFNEQFF. Written as DNA, the CDR3 is TGTGCCAGCAGTTTAAAACAGGGGTTCAACGAGCAGTTCTTC.

The chain employs TRBV5-1 and TRBJ1-2; TRBD1 agrees at 7 bases. Germline lookup yields CDR1 SGHRS and CDR2 YFSETQ. The CDR3 has 14 amino acids. Unmatched junction bases numbered 6, after V lost 0 bases and J lost 7 bases. CDR3 DNA: TGCGCCAGCAGCTTGGAAGGAGGGGGCGGTGGCTACACCTTC. It yields the protein CASSLEGGGGGYTF.

This rearrangement joins TRBV27 to TRBJ1-5, with D hard to call. Deletions cut 5 bases from V and 6 bases from J, with 17 bases between. The germline V gene encodes CDR1 MNHEY and CDR2 SMNVEV (reference sequence). CDR3 length: 15 residues. The CDR3 protein is CASSPRRGEAQPQHF. CDR3 sequence (DNA): TGTGCCAGCAGTCCACGACGCGGGGAAGCTCAGCCCCAGCATTTT.

With respect to this clone: This specimen includes other DNA sequences encoding the same CDR3. The chain has TRBV15 and TRBJ2-6, with D possibly TRBD1 on 6 matching bases. Trimming removed 0 bases at V and 0 bases at J, with 6 bases between. The CDR3 is 16 residues long. Germline V gene data show CDR1 as LNHNV and CDR2 as YYDKDF (reference sequence). CDR3 bases: TGTGCCACCAGCAGAGACAGGGGCTCTGGGGCCAACGTCCTGACTTTC. This gives the protein CATSRDRGSGANVLTF.

This chain links TRBV21-1 with TRBJ2-7; TRBD1 is the table's D call and was not checked against the DNA. TRBV21-1 is a recognized pseudogene. CDR3 length: 17 amino acids. The CDR3 reads CASSKYNRQGRSYEQYF. The CDR3 region has the DNA TGTGCCAGCAGCAAATATAACAGGCAGGGTCGGTCCTACGAGCAGTACTTC.

The chain is built from TRBV7-9 and TRBJ2-3; no reliable D call. The V gene lost 5 bases and the J gene lost 0 bases, with 15 bases spanning the gap. CDR1 and CDR2 from the germline V gene are SEHNR and FQNEAQ (reference sequence). There are 16 residues in the CDR3. CDR3 sequence reads: CASSQVRSTSTDTQYF. CDR3 bases: TGTGCCAGCAGCCAAGTTAGGAGCACTAGCACAGATACGCAGTATTTT.

The chain has TRBV6-1 and TRBJ1-5, with a weak D call TRBD1 (6 bases). V was cut by 3 bases and J by 0 bases, with 9 bases left in between. The germline V gene encodes CDR1 MNHNS and CDR2 SASEGT. The CDR3 is 15 amino acids. CDR3 residues: CASSEVGGSNQPQHF. The CDR3 DNA follows: TGTGCCAGCAGTGAGGTAGGGGGTAGCAATCAGCCCCAGCATTTT.

This clone was found once. CDR3: CASSGGVWGGAGNEQFF. DNA for the CDR3: TGTGCCAGCAGCGGCGGGGTTTGGGGGGGCGCGGGCAATGAGCAGTTCTTC. J is TRBJ2-1 and V is TRBV5-6; weak D call: TRBD2 (7 bases). This CDR3 is built from 17 residues. V was pared by 4 bases and J by 6 bases, with 23 bases between. Germline V lookup: CDR1 SGHDT, CDR2 YYEEEE.

The V and J genes are TRBV5-4 and TRBJ1-3; possibly TRBD1 for D (5 bases). CDR3 length equals 14 residues. V lost 5 bases, J lost 0 bases, and 9 bases lay in between. Germline V gene lookup returns CDR1 SGHNT and CDR2 YYREEE (reference sequence). DNA for the CDR3: TGTGCCAGCAGTTCCGACAGCTCTGGAAACACCATATATTTT. It encodes CASSSDSSGNTIYF.

This clone was observed once. This rearrangement joins TRBV5-1 to TRBJ2-5; TRBD1 matches at 8 bases. The J call may not be correct, given that the DNA end is closer to TRBJ2-7. CDR1 is SGHRS, CDR2 YFSETQ, per germline. This CDR3 has 15 amino acids. The CDR3 DNA sequence: TGCGCCAGCAGCTTGCTACAGGGGGGTTCCTACGAGCAGTACTTC. It yields the protein CASSLLQGGSYEQYF.

DNA for the CDR3: TGTGCCAGCAGCGTAGGGGGGGTATCTGGAAACACCATATATTTT. Translation: CASSVGGVSGNTIYF. V usage is TRBV9 and J usage is TRBJ1-3; D possibly corresponds to TRBD1 (5 bases). V gave up 0 bases and J gave up 1 base, with 8 bases separating them. Germline CDR1 and CDR2: SGDLS and YYNGEE. This CDR3 comprises 15 residues. Full variable domain (rest looked up from reference TRBV9 and TRBJ1-3): DSGVTQTPKHLITATGQRVTLRCSPRSGDLSVYWYQQSLDQGLQFLIQYYNGEERAKGNILERFSAQQFPDLHSELNLSSLELGDSALYFCASSVGGVSGNTIYFGEGSWLTVV.

The rearrangement uses TRBV7-9 and TRBJ2-1; 10 nucleotides match TRBD2. Germline CDR1 reads SEHNR; CDR2 reads FQNEAQ (reference sequence). The CDR3 extends over 15 amino acids. V lost 4 bases and J lost 8; bases outside the gene matches: 8. The DNA for the CDR3 is TGTGCCAGCAGCTCACTAGCGGGACGGCTGGATGAGCAGTTCTTC. It translates to CASSSLAGRLDEQFF.

J is TRBJ2-5 and V is TRBV2, with TRBD2 identical over 16 bases. With 6 bases clipped from V and 5 bases from J, the junction kept 0 bases outside the gene matches. The germline V gene has CDR1 SNHLY and CDR2 FYNNEI. CDR3 length equals 14 residues. The DNA for the CDR3 is TGTGCCAGCAGGGGACTAGCGGGAGGGGAGACCCAGTACTTC. Translation: CASRGLAGGETQYF.

The chain is built from TRBV19 and TRBJ2-1, with a possible D match to TRBD1 (6 bases). Germline V gene data show CDR1 as LNHDA and CDR2 as SQIVND (reference sequence). The CDR3 is 16 residues long. Trimming left V 1 base short and J 0 bases short, with 10 bases between. CDR3 coding DNA: TGTGCCAGTAGTATAGGGGGGACATCCTCCTACAATGAGCAGTTCTTC. Its translation: CASSIGGTSSYNEQFF.

The chain employs TRBV5-4 and TRBJ2-5; 8 positions agree with TRBD2. The germline V gene encodes CDR1 SGHNT and CDR2 YYREEE (reference sequence). Germline trimming cut 1 base from V and 2 bases from J; bases unmatched to any gene: 16. The CDR3 runs 19 residues. The CDR3 coding sequence is TGTGCCAGCAGCTTGTTCTCACGCGTACGGGGGGGATCACAAGAGACCCAGTACTTC. This sequence encodes CASSLFSRVRGGSQETQYF.

The chain couples TRBV30 to TRBJ2-7; D is possibly TRBD2 (5 bases). The CDR3 consists of 13 residues. CDR1 and CDR2 from the germline V gene are GTSNPN and SVGIG (reference sequence). Trimming cost V 0 bases and J 5 bases, with 11 bases left between them. The CDR3 DNA reads as TGTGCCTGGAGTGTTAAGGGAGAAGACGAGCAGTACTTC. This translates into CAWSVKGEDEQYF.

This clone was observed once. This is likely a read error, given that the CDR3 carries no conserved phenylalanine or tryptophan at its end. This chain joins TRBV29-1 and TRBJ1-2, with 7 nucleotides matching TRBD1. The CDR3 loop spans 12 amino acids. Trimming cost V 3 bases and J 4 bases; bases outside gene matches: 2. Germline V gives CDR1 SQVTM, CDR2 ANQGSEA. CDR3 nucleotide sequence: TGCAGCGTTGACGGGACAGCCTATGGCTACACCCTC. Residues: CSVDGTAYGYTL.

The CDR3 here is CSVEGDRGNIQYF. The CDR3 nucleotides read TGCAGCGTTGAAGGGGACAGGGGAAACATTCAGTACTTC. The V call is TRBV29-1, the J call TRBJ2-4; TRBD1 matches 10 bases. The CDR3 spans 13 residues. With 1 base clipped from V and 6 bases from J, the junction kept 0 bases outside the gene matches. Per the germline V gene, CDR1 is SQVTM and CDR2 is ANQGSEA.

The rearrangement links TRBV21-1 to TRBJ2-2; the tabulated D call, TRBD1, remains unverified against the DNA. TRBV21-1 represents a pseudogene. The CDR3 runs to 19 residues. The chain's CDR3 is CASSKDPGQGVLGTGELFF. CDR3 nucleotides: TGTGCCAGCAGCAAAGATCCGGGACAGGGGGTGCTAGGCACCGGGGAGCTGTTTTTT.

This chain connects TRBV5-4 to TRBJ2-1, with D possibly TRBD1 on 6 matching bases. The germline V gene encodes CDR1 SGHNT and CDR2 YYREEE (reference sequence). The V and J ends lost 0 bases and 4 bases respectively, with 11 bases between them. The CDR3 totals 15 residues. CDR3 residues: CASSLEGTRYNEQFF. The CDR3 DNA is TGTGCCAGCAGCTTGGAAGGGACACGGTACAATGAGCAGTTCTTC.

The J gene is TRBJ2-3, the V gene TRBV19; D is perhaps TRBD1 (6 bases). The ends were cut back, 5 bases at V and 0 bases at J, with 18 bases in the middle. The CDR3 spans 17 residues. Germline CDR1 and CDR2: LNHDA and SQIVND (reference sequence). The CDR3 is CASSAKTGAYSTDTQYF. The CDR3 bases are TGTGCCAGTAGTGCCAAGACAGGAGCGTATAGCACAGATACGCAGTATTTT.

The J gene is TRBJ2-3, the V gene TRBV5-4; TRBD2 is a possible D gene (6 bases). The germline V gene encodes CDR1 SGHNT and CDR2 YYREEE (reference sequence). The length of the CDR3 is 15 residues. V was shortened by 4 bases and J by 5 bases, with 17 bases between the two germline ends. The CDR3 DNA sequence: TGTGCCAGCAGCCGCCCGGGGGATGGGCAAGATACGCAGTATTTT. Its protein is CASSRPGDGQDTQYF.

The chain joins TRBV30 to TRBJ2-3; 9 bases line up with TRBD2. From germline, CDR1 is GTSNPN and CDR2 SVGIG (reference sequence). There are 14 residues in the CDR3. V shed 2 bases and J 3 bases; nucleotides not matched to a gene: 3. The CDR3 bases are TGTGCCTGGAGTTTCCTAGCGGGAACAGATACGCAGTATTTT. It encodes CAWSFLAGTDTQYF.

The CDR3 DNA is TGTGCTAGTGGTCCCGGGACAGGGAGTGAGCAGTACTTC. This gives the protein CASGPGTGSEQYF. The chain joins TRBV12-5 to TRBJ2-7; the match to TRBD1 covers 9 bases. This CDR3 is built from 13 residues. V trimming: 5 bases; J trimming: 7 bases; junction bases outside the gene matches: 6. Germline V gene sequence: CDR1 LGHNT, CDR2 FRNRAP.

This clone was counted a few times. The chain employs TRBV4-1 and TRBJ2-1; 8 bases are shared with TRBD2. The CDR3 length is 15 residues. Germline-derived CDR1 and CDR2 are MGHRA and YSYEKL. V was pared by 3 bases and J by 7 bases, with 8 bases of the junction left unmatched. CDR3 DNA: TGCGCCAGCAGCCAGGGGGGACTAGTGGCGAATGAGCAGTTCTTC. Its translation is CASSQGGLVANEQFF.